Each of the 16 T cell receptor beta chains below was sequenced from the same sample in a study of cytomegalovirus exposure and HLA in healthy donors. Sequenced by immunoSEQ multiplex PCR; TCRdb stores in-frame clones only, minus some. The table lists 150,000 to 170,000 clones, around nine tenths of them singletons, with about a fifth in the top ten. The sample consisted of PBMCs. These receptors all stem from a man between 18 and 35 years old in good health and CMV-seropositive.

CDR3 in DNA: TGTGCCAGCTCACGGATCTCCGGGACAGCACAGGGGACCTACGAGCAGTACTTC. This sequence encodes CASSRISGTAQGTYEQYF. This rearrangement joins TRBV18 to TRBJ2-7; 7 bases map to TRBD1. J was trimmed by 2 bases and V by 4 bases; bases with no gene match: 17. In germline, CDR1 is KGHSH, CDR2 LQKENI. CDR3 size: 18 residues.

The chain couples TRBV6-5 to TRBJ1-2, with D possibly being TRBD1 (6 bases). This CDR3 contains 13 residues. V was shortened by 5 bases and J by 6 bases, with 13 bases between the two germline ends. Germline loops: CDR1 MNHEY, CDR2 SVGAGI. CDR3 region: CASSPPRGNGYTF. The CDR3 coding sequence is TGTGCCAGCAGTCCCCCGAGGGGGAATGGCTACACCTTC.

The J gene is TRBJ1-1, the V gene TRBV5-1; D is ambiguous. Trimming took 4 bases from V and 1 from J, leaving 11 bases between them. CDR3 size: 14 residues. CDR1 is SGHRS and CDR2 is YFSETQ in the germline V gene. CDR3 nucleotides: TGCGCCAGCAGCCCTGGCGGAGGGAACACTGAAGCTTTCTTT. It yields the protein CASSPGGGNTEAFF.

V is TRBV10-3 and J is TRBJ2-4; 9 bases align to TRBD1. This CDR3 is 14 amino acids long. Germline V lookup: CDR1 ENHRY, CDR2 SYGVKD. With 6 bases clipped from V and 2 bases from J, the junction kept 2 bases outside the gene matches. The DNA of the CDR3 is TGTGCCATCAGCGACAGGGGGTCCAAAAACATTCAGTACTTC. It codes for CAISDRGSKNIQYF.

The rearrangement links TRBV6-5 to TRBJ1-2; TRBD1 matches 7 bases. The CDR3 sequence is 14 residues long. The trim removed 5 bases at V and 4 bases at J, leaving 7 bases unmatched. CDR1 and CDR2 from the germline V gene are MNHEY and SVGAGI. The DNA for the CDR3 is TGTGCCAGCAGTGAACAGGGGCGCTTCTATGGCTACACCTTC. This sequence encodes CASSEQGRFYGYTF.

The rearrangement links TRBV9 to TRBJ2-2, with 7 bases fitting TRBD1. The V gene end was trimmed by 6 bases and the J gene end by 5 bases; junction bases not matched to a gene: 13. The germline V gene encodes CDR1 SGDLS and CDR2 YYNGEE. The CDR3 sequence is 16 residues long. The CDR3, as DNA: TGTGCCAGCACTCAAGATGAGGGGGCAACAACCGGGGAGCTGTTTTTT. The encoded protein is CASTQDEGATTGELFF.

The CDR3 DNA reads as TGTGCCAGCTCACGAAGACAGGACACTGAAGCTTTCTTT. Amino acid sequence: CASSRRQDTEAFF. This sequence joins TRBV18 and TRBJ1-1, with D maybe TRBD1 (6 bases). Trimming took off 4 bases at V and 3 bases at J, with 9 bases between the two ends. This CDR3 comprises 13 residues. Per the germline V gene, CDR1 is KGHSH and CDR2 is LQKENI. The entire variable domain, with the rest obtained from reference TRBV18 and TRBJ1-1, is as follows: NAGVMQNPRHLVRRRGQEARLRCSPMKGHSHVYWYRQLPEEGLKFMVYLQKENIIDESGMPKERFSAEFPKEGPSILRIQQVVRGDSAAYFCASSRRQDTEAFFGQGTRLTVV.

The chain uses TRBV6-5 and TRBJ1-1; the match to TRBD1 covers 8 bases. The CDR3 sequence is 13 residues long. Trimming took 4 bases from V and 8 from J; bases not matched to a gene: 6. Germline CDR1 is MNHEY and CDR2 is SVGAGI. CDR3 protein: CASSSPTGAEAFF. In DNA form, the CDR3 reads TGTGCCAGCAGTTCCCCGACAGGGGCAGAAGCTTTCTTT.

V is TRBV6-6 and J is TRBJ2-7, with D hard to call. The germline CDR1 and CDR2 sequences are MNHNY and SVGAGI (reference sequence). The CDR3 has 14 residues. Trimming took 9 bases from V and 4 from J, leaving 19 bases between them. CDR3 residues: CASIPRQAVYEQYF. In DNA, the CDR3 is TGTGCCAGTATACCTCGGCAGGCAGTGTACGAGCAGTACTTC.

This clone has a handful of counts. The V gene is TRBV7-9, the J gene TRBJ1-1, with 7 bases matching TRBD1. This CDR3 is built from 15 residues. Germline CDR1 and CDR2: SEHNR and FQNEAQ (reference sequence). V shed 6 bases and J 0 bases; nucleotides not matched to a gene: 7. For the CDR3, the DNA is TGTGCCAGCAGATCAACAGGGGTTGTGAACACTGAAGCTTTCTTT. Translating it yields CASRSTGVVNTEAFF.

This rearrangement joins TRBV4-3 to TRBJ1-1; 9 nucleotides match TRBD1. This CDR3 spans 17 amino acids. J gave up 2 bases and V 4 bases, and 11 bases lay outside the gene matches. Germline lookup yields CDR1 LGHNA and CDR2 YSLEER. The CDR3 bases are TGCGCCAGCAGCCCCGGGACAGGGATTCTGTTAAACACTGAAGCTTTCTTT. It yields the protein CASSPGTGILLNTEAFF.

In this sample, this clone turned up once. This sequence joins TRBV12-2 and TRBJ2-4; the table's D call, TRBD2, was not checked against the DNA. TRBV12-2 constitutes a pseudogene. The CDR3 spans 24 residues. CDR3 region: CASRLGLDTTEGKLAPGAKNIQYF. CDR3 sequence (DNA): TGTGCAAGTCGCTTAGGTCTCGACACGACGGAGGGTAAACTTGCACCGGGAGCCAAAAACATTCAGTACTTC.

The V call is TRBV5-6, the J call TRBJ1-5; TRBD1 matches at 10 bases. Germline CDR1 reads SGHDT; CDR2 reads YYEEEE. Unmatched junction bases numbered 7, after V lost 3 bases and J lost 13 bases. This CDR3 comprises 13 residues. The CDR3 region is CASSYGTGVRQHF. CDR3 bases: TGTGCCAGCAGCTACGGGACAGGGGTCAGGCAGCATTTT.

The V call is TRBV7-9, the J call TRBJ1-2, with D tentatively TRBD1 (5 bases). V gave up 4 bases and J gave up 6 bases, with 15 bases separating them. CDR3 length: 14 residues. CDR1 is SEHNR and CDR2 is FQNEAQ in the germline V gene (reference sequence). Written as DNA, the CDR3 is TGTGCCAGCAGCTCGTATCAGGGATGGAATGGCTACACCTTC. Translated: CASSSYQGWNGYTF.

The chain recombines TRBV6-5 with TRBJ1-2, with 11 positions matching TRBD1. V was pared by 6 bases and J by 8 bases, with 5 bases of the junction left unmatched. Germline CDR1 reads MNHEY; CDR2 reads SVGAGI. This CDR3 is built from 13 residues. The CDR3 is CASRLGTGGGYTF. The CDR3 region has the DNA TGTGCCAGCAGGCTGGGGACAGGGGGAGGCTACACCTTC.

The J gene is TRBJ2-7, the V gene TRBV2; 9 bases are a match to TRBD2. This CDR3 is 14 amino acids long. Trimming took 6 bases from V and 2 from J; bases not matched to a gene: 5. Germline CDR1 reads SNHLY; CDR2 reads FYNNEI. This CDR3 reads CASRLGLAAYEQYF. The DNA of the CDR3 is TGTGCCAGCAGGTTGGGACTAGCTGCCTACGAGCAGTACTTC.